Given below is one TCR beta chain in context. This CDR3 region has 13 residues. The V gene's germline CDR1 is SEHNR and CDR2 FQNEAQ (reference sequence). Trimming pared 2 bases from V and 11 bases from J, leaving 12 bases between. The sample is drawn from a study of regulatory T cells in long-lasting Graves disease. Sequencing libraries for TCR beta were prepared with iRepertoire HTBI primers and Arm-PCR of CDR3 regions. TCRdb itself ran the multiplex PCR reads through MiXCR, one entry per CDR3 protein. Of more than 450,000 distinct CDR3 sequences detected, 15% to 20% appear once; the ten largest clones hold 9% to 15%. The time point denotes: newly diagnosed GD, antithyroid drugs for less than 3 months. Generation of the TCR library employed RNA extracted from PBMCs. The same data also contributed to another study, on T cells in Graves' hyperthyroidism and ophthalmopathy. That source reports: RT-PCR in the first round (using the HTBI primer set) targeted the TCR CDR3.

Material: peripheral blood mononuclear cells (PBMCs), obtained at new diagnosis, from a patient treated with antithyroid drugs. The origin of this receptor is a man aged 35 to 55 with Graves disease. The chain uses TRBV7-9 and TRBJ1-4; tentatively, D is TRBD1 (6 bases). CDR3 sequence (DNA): TGTGCCAGCAGCTTACTACAGGGCGGGAAACTGTTTTTT. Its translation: CASSLLQGGKLFF.